The 16 T cell receptor beta chains listed next were all sequenced from one sample in a study of blood T cell repertoires in COVID-19. Sequencing was performed with immunoSEQ multiplex PCR; in TCRdb, only in-frame clones are kept and a portion is missing. The sample comprises hundreds of thousands of clones, roughly 89% of which are singletons, and roughly 2.9% rests with the top ten. Sequences were obtained from PBMCs or T cells enriched from blood (not recorded which). The receptors stem from a woman aged 45-65 years who had been exposed to COVID-19.

This chain links TRBV5-1 with TRBJ2-2; TRBD1 matches at 7 bases. The V segment lost 5 bases and the J segment 3 bases; nucleotides outside the gene matches: 4. CDR1 and CDR2 from the germline V gene are SGHRS and YFSETQ. The CDR3 totals 14 residues. The CDR3 reads CASRRGPDTGELFF. The CDR3 DNA sequence: TGCGCCAGCAGAAGGGGGCCGGACACCGGGGAGCTGTTTTTT.

The rearrangement joins TRBV7-9 to TRBJ2-1; 9 bases are shared with TRBD2. CDR1 SEHNR and CDR2 FQNEAQ come from the germline V gene (reference sequence). CDR3 size: 15 residues. Trimming cost V 1 base and J 8 bases; bases outside gene matches: 6. CDR3 protein: CASSLGASGAHEQFF. The CDR3 DNA follows: TGTGCCAGCAGCTTAGGGGCTAGCGGGGCCCATGAGCAGTTCTTC.

V and J are TRBV19 and TRBJ2-2; 8 positions match TRBD2. V shed 2 bases and J 4 bases; nucleotides not matched to a gene: 6. This CDR3 has 16 residues. Per germline, CDR1 LNHDA and CDR2 SQIVND (reference sequence). CDR3 nucleotides: TGTGCCAGTAGTATAAGTCGGGGGGGCGTCACCGGGGAGCTGTTTTTT. Its translation: CASSISRGGVTGELFF.

The chain carries TRBV4-2 and TRBJ1-3; no reliable D call. The germline gives CDR1 LGHNA, CDR2 YNFKEQ. The CDR3 contains 15 residues. The germline V and J ends were trimmed by 0 bases and 7 bases, with 13 bases remaining between them. The CDR3 nucleotides are TGTGCCAGCAGCCAAGACATGTCCCCCGGGAACACCATATATTTT. It translates to CASSQDMSPGNTIYF.

The gene calls are TRBV3-1 (or the pseudogene TRBV3-2) and TRBJ2-1, with 12 bases that match TRBD1. The CDR3 is 15 residues long. Germline V gene lookup returns CDR1 LGHDT and CDR2 YNNKEL (reference sequence). The ends lost 7 bases at V and 5 bases at J; junction bases unmatched: 6. CDR3 sequence reads: CASMRDRGPHNEQFF. The CDR3, as DNA: TGTGCCAGCATGAGGGACAGGGGGCCCCACAATGAGCAGTTCTTC.

This clone was observed a few times. This rearrangement joins TRBV18 to TRBJ2-3; 10 nucleotides agree with TRBD1. Germline CDR1 KGHSH, CDR2 LQKENI. V trimming: 5 bases; J trimming: 7 bases; junction bases outside the gene matches: 12. The CDR3 contains 16 residues. The CDR3: CASSSTGTGVSHTQYF. The CDR3 nucleotides read TGTGCCAGCTCATCTACCGGGACAGGGGTTTCACATACGCAGTATTTT.

The genes are TRBV6-6 and TRBJ1-5; no definite D call. Trimming stripped 5 bases from V and 6 bases from J, with 5 bases between. The CDR3 totals 11 residues. The germline V gene has CDR1 MNHNY and CDR2 SVGAGI (reference sequence). CDR3 in DNA: TGTGCCAGCAGTGGCTCTCAGCCCCAGCATTTT. Translated, it gives CASSGSQPQHF.

This clone was counted between two and nine times. The chain has TRBV15 and TRBJ2-7, with D perhaps matching TRBD2 (5 bases). The CDR3 spans 17 residues. Germline CDR1 LNHNV, CDR2 YYDKDF (reference sequence). Trimming pared 0 bases from V and 0 bases from J, leaving 15 bases between. In DNA form, the CDR3 reads TGTGCCACCAGCAGAGATCTGGTCGCGGCGGGCTCCTACGAGCAGTACTTC. It codes for CATSRDLVAAGSYEQYF.

Here the CDR3 DNA reads TGTGCCAGCAGCTTGGTTGGCGGGGGCCCGTCGGCGGCCGAGCAGTACTTC. Its translation: CASSLVGGGPSAAEQYF. The rearrangement joins TRBV5-4 to TRBJ2-7, with a tentative D call TRBD2 (7 bases). The CDR3 has 17 amino acids. V was shortened by 0 bases and J by 6 bases, with 22 bases between the two germline ends. The germline V gene encodes CDR1 SGHNT and CDR2 YYREEE (reference sequence). The complete variable domain, with remaining parts taken from reference TRBV5-4 and TRBJ2-7, reads ETGVTQSPTHLIKTRGQQVTLRCSSQSGHNTVSWYQQALGQGPQFIFQYYREEENGRGNFPPRFSGLQFPNYSSELNVNALELDDSALYLCASSLVGGGPSAAEQYFGPGTRLTVT.

The chain joins TRBV11-2 to TRBJ2-1, with 7 bases matching TRBD2. Germline CDR1 SGHAT, CDR2 FQNNGV. This CDR3 is 15 amino acids long. V shed 0 bases, J shed 7 bases, and the junction held 6 bases outside the gene matches. The CDR3 spells CASSLEVGGSNEQFF. In DNA, the CDR3 is TGTGCCAGCAGCTTAGAAGTGGGGGGGAGTAATGAGCAGTTCTTC.

This chain connects TRBV7-2 to TRBJ1-6; D ambiguous. The CDR3 contains 16 residues. Germline loops: CDR1 SGHTA, CDR2 FQGNSA. Trimming shortened V by 2 bases and J by 0 bases, and 8 bases separated the two germline ends. Written as DNA, the CDR3 is TGTGCCAGCAGCTTACGGGAGAGCTCCTATAATTCACCCCTCCACTTT. This sequence encodes CASSLRESSYNSPLHF.

This chain connects TRBV2 to TRBJ2-7; weak D call: TRBD2 (5 bases). In germline, CDR1 is SNHLY, CDR2 FYNNEI. The CDR3 is made up of 13 amino acids. The germline V and J ends were trimmed by 6 bases and 2 bases, with 11 bases remaining between them. The CDR3 DNA is TGTGCCAGCAGAATGACCGGGACCTACGAGCAGTACTTC. Translating gives CASRMTGTYEQYF.

This chain joins TRBV21-1 and TRBJ2-7; TRBD2 reflects the table's D call only, with no check against the DNA. TRBV21-1 is a listed pseudogene. The CDR3 is made up of 12 amino acids. CDR3 sequence (DNA): TGTGCCAGCACCCTGTACGGCTACGAGCAGTACTTC. Its protein is CASTLYGYEQYF.

Only one count was recorded for this clone. V is TRBV7-2 and J is TRBJ2-7; D perhaps matches TRBD2 (5 bases). With 2 bases removed from V and 5 bases from J, the gap between germline ends came to 13 bases. This CDR3 region has 14 residues. Germline V gives CDR1 SGHTA, CDR2 FQGNSA. CDR3 in DNA: TGTGCCAGCAGCTTATCAGAAGCGGTCCACGAGCAGTACTTC. As protein: CASSLSEAVHEQYF. The full variable domain, in which reference TRBV7-2 and TRBJ2-7 provide the parts outside the CDR3, is GAGVSQSPSNKVTEKGKDVELRCDPISGHTALYWYRQSLGQGLEFLIYFQGNSAPDKSGLPSDRFSAERTGGSVSTLTIQRTQQEDSAVYLCASSLSEAVHEQYFGPGTRLTVT.

This clone was seen only a few times. The chain recombines TRBV4-1 with TRBJ2-2, with D possibly matching TRBD1 (6 bases). CDR1 and CDR2 (germline): MGHRA, YSYEKL. Trimming took off 1 base at V and 5 bases at J, with 11 bases between the two ends. CDR3 length equals 15 residues. CDR3 protein: CASSQADRPTGELFF. DNA for the CDR3: TGCGCCAGCAGCCAAGCCGACAGGCCTACCGGGGAGCTGTTTTTT.

CDR3 sequence: CASSLGPSREETQYF. The CDR3 DNA sequence: TGCGCCAGCAGCCTGGGACCCAGCAGGGAAGAGACCCAGTACTTC. V and J are TRBV5-1 and TRBJ2-5; possibly TRBD1 or TRBD2 for D (5 bases each). From germline, CDR1 is SGHRS and CDR2 YFSETQ. This CDR3 has 15 amino acids. Trimming took off 4 bases at V and 3 bases at J, with 16 bases between the two ends.